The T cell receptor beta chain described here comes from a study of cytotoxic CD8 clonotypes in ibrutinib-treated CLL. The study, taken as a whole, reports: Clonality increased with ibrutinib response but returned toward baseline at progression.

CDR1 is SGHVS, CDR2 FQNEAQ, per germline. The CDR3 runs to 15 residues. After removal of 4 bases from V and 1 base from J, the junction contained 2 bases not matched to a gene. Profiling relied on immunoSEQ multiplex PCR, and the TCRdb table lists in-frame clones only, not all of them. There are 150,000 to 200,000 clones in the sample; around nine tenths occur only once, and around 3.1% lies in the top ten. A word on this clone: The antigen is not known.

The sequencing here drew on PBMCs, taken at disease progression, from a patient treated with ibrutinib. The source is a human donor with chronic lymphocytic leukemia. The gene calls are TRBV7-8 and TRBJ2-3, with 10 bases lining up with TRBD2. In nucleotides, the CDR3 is TGTGCCAGCAGCTCCCTAGCGGGAGGCACAGATACGCAGTATTTT. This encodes CASSSLAGGTDTQYF.